One and the same sample provided the 16 T cell receptor beta chains below, sequenced in a study of regulatory T cells in long-lasting Graves disease. Time point in this sample: persistent/refractory GD, antithyroid drugs over 5 years with positive TRAb. RNA isolated from PBMCs was used to make the TCR library. Both iRepertoire HTBI primers and Arm-PCR of CDR3 regions were used to build the TCR beta libraries. From the multiplex PCR reads, TCRdb called clonotypes with MiXCR, one entry per CDR3 protein. The data show a few hundred thousand distinct CDR3 sequences, less than 30% seen once. The sample in question was peripheral blood mononuclear cells (PBMCs), obtained when the disease was refractory, from a patient treated with antithyroid drugs. These receptors originate from a woman in her thirties or forties with Graves disease.

A few counts support this clonotype. The chain uses TRBV6-1 and TRBJ1-2; TRBD1 matches at 10 bases. Germline-derived CDR1 and CDR2 are MNHNS and SASEGT. The V segment lost 8 bases and the J segment 8 bases; nucleotides outside the gene matches: 5. The CDR3 length is 12 residues. This CDR3 is CASLGQGNGYTF. The CDR3 bases are TGTGCCAGCTTGGGACAGGGGAACGGCTACACCTTC.

This chain joins TRBV9 and TRBJ2-2, with D maybe TRBD2 (5 bases). The ends were cut back, 4 bases at V and 2 bases at J, with 12 bases in the middle. The CDR3 consists of 15 residues. Germline CDR1 SGDLS, CDR2 YYNGEE. The DNA of the CDR3 is TGTGCCAGCAGCCTGAGGGATATCAACACCGGGGAGCTGTTTTTT. It translates to CASSLRDINTGELFF. Full variable domain (remainder filled in from reference TRBV9 and TRBJ2-2): DSGVTQTPKHLITATGQRVTLRCSPRSGDLSVYWYQQSLDQGLQFLIQYYNGEERAKGNILERFSAQQFPDLHSELNLSSLELGDSALYFCASSLRDINTGELFFGEGSRLTVL.

This chain links TRBV5-5 with TRBJ2-7, with D possibly being TRBD2 (5 bases). The V gene's germline CDR1 is SGHKS and CDR2 YYEKEE (reference sequence). The germline V and J ends were trimmed by 1 base and 1 base, with 18 bases remaining between them. The CDR3 has 17 residues. The CDR3 coding sequence is TGTGCCAGCAGCTTGACGGGCCCGGGGAAAGCTTCCTACGAGCAGTACTTC. Encoded protein: CASSLTGPGKASYEQYF. Full variable domain (remainder filled in from reference TRBV5-5 and TRBJ2-7): DAGVTQSPTHLIKTRGQQVTLRCSPISGHKSVSWYQQVLGQGPQFIFQYYEKEERGRGNFPDRFSARQFPNYSSELNVNALLLGDSALYLCASSLTGPGKASYEQYFGPGTRLTVT.

This clonotype was recorded at least ten times. The J gene is TRBJ1-6, the V gene TRBV2, with D unresolved. CDR3 length: 13 amino acids. The germline V gene encodes CDR1 SNHLY and CDR2 FYNNEI. The V end was cut by 4 bases, the J end by 10 bases, with 11 bases between. CDR3 region: CASSVSRGSPLHF. As DNA, the CDR3 is TGTGCCAGCAGTGTAAGCCGAGGCTCACCCCTCCACTTT. Full variable domain (missing parts from reference TRBV2 and TRBJ1-6): EPEVTQTPSHQVTQMGQEVILRCVPISNHLYFYWYRQILGQKVEFLVSFYNNEISEKSEIFDDQFSVERPDGSNFTLKIRSTKLEDSAMYFCASSVSRGSPLHFGNGTRLTVT.

The gene calls are TRBV9 and TRBJ1-1; no definite D call. Trimming removed 4 bases at V and 5 bases at J, with 15 bases between. Germline values: CDR1 SGDLS, CDR2 YYNGEE. CDR3 length equals 14 residues. CDR3 in amino acids: CASSIRVFDTEAFF. The CDR3 DNA is TGTGCCAGCAGCATACGGGTATTTGATACTGAAGCTTTCTTT.

This clonotype was detected many times. The J gene is TRBJ2-5, the V gene TRBV6-5; D not certain. The CDR3 extends over 14 amino acids. Trimming shortened V by 1 base and J by 2 bases, and 8 bases separated the two germline ends. Germline-derived CDR1 and CDR2 are MNHEY and SVGAGI. In DNA form, the CDR3 reads TGTGCCAGCAGTTACTTTAGGAGACAAGAGACCCAGTACTTC. It yields the protein CASSYFRRQETQYF.

This clonotype was recorded at least ten times. The V gene is TRBV20-1, the J gene TRBJ2-1; 7 bases line up with TRBD1. The CDR3 sequence is 13 residues long. Per germline, CDR1 DFQATT and CDR2 SNEGSKA (reference sequence). J lost 3 bases, V lost 3 bases, and 2 bases had no gene match. CDR3 residues: CSASRDSYNEQFF. The CDR3 region has the DNA TGCAGTGCTAGCCGGGACAGCTACAATGAGCAGTTCTTC.

The chain couples TRBV7-2 to TRBJ1-1, with D perhaps TRBD1 (6 bases). Trimming left V 5 bases short and J 5 bases short, with 21 bases between. The CDR3 totals 16 residues. Germline CDR1 reads SGHTA; CDR2 reads FQGNSA. The CDR3 DNA follows: TGTGCCAGCAGCCTGGTCGGGGGGCATGGTCTAACTGAAGCTTTCTTT. Amino acid sequence: CASSLVGGHGLTEAFF.

The chain joins TRBV5-1 to TRBJ2-7; D might be TRBD1 (6 bases). The CDR3 spans 15 residues. The V end lost 4 bases, the J end lost 5 bases, and 19 bases lay between the germline ends. From germline, CDR1 is SGHRS and CDR2 YFSETQ. In DNA form, the CDR3 reads TGCGCCAGCAGCGGGGGACATGGGGGACCCCACGAGCAGTACTTC. Its protein product is CASSGGHGGPHEQYF.

As regards this clonotype: This may stem from a read error, because a much larger clone lies one nucleotide away. The chain uses TRBV15 and TRBJ2-5; D might be TRBD1 or TRBD2, each matching 6 bases. From germline, CDR1 is LNHNV and CDR2 YYDKDF (reference sequence). V was cut by 2 bases and J by 5 bases, with 12 bases left in between. The CDR3 runs 14 residues. For the CDR3, the DNA is TGTGCCACCAGCAGACCGGGGGCGAGGGAGACCCAGTACTTC. This codes for CATSRPGARETQYF.

The V call is TRBV4-1, the J call TRBJ2-2, with 10 bases matching TRBD2. The CDR3 runs to 18 residues. Germline V gene lookup returns CDR1 MGHRA and CDR2 YSYEKL. The trim removed 4 bases at V and 3 bases at J, leaving 11 bases unmatched. The CDR3 DNA follows: TGCGCCAGCAGCCTAAATGGACTAGCGGATTCCTACACCGGGGAGCTGTTTTTT. Its translation is CASSLNGLADSYTGELFF.

There are many counts of this clonotype. This chain links TRBV6-1 with TRBJ1-5; D unresolved. V dropped 8 bases and J dropped 0 bases, with 14 bases sitting between them. Germline V gene lookup returns CDR1 MNHNS and CDR2 SASEGT. The CDR3 length is 15 residues. The CDR3 DNA is TGTGCCAGCGCGAGGGAACGGAATAGCAATCAGCCCCAGCATTTT. This sequence encodes CASARERNSNQPQHF.

The table lists this clonotype with many counts. The V and J genes are TRBV28 and TRBJ2-5, with D possibly being TRBD2 (6 bases). V shed 6 bases and J shed 4 bases, with 15 bases lying between them. This CDR3 comprises 14 residues. In germline, CDR1 is MDHEN, CDR2 SYDVKM. As DNA, the CDR3 is TGTGCCAGCAGCGGGGGAGGTTCCCGAGAGACCCAGTACTTC. Protein sequence: CASSGGGSRETQYF.

This clonotype was detected ten times or more. The J gene is TRBJ1-4, the V gene TRBV7-2; possibly TRBD1 for D (6 bases). Germline V gives CDR1 SGHTA, CDR2 FQGNSA. Trimming stripped 1 base from V and 2 bases from J, with 14 bases between. The CDR3 length is 17 residues. The CDR3 protein is CASSLGTGSTTNEKLFF. The CDR3 DNA reads TGTGCCAGCAGCTTAGGTACAGGGTCGACTACTAATGAAAAACTGTTTTTT. The full variable domain, its missing parts supplied by reference TRBV7-2 and TRBJ1-4, is GAGVSQSPSNKVTEKGKDVELRCDPISGHTALYWYRQSLGQGLEFLIYFQGNSAPDKSGLPSDRFSAERTGGSVSTLTIQRTQQEDSAVYLCASSLGTGSTTNEKLFFGSGTQLSVL.

This clonotype occurred a few times. V and J are TRBV11-2 and TRBJ2-2; possible D gene TRBD1, 5 bases. Germline V gene data show CDR1 as SGHAT and CDR2 as FQNNGV. V shed 1 base and J shed 4 bases, with 10 bases lying between them. The CDR3 covers 15 residues. CDR3 in amino acids: CASSLVGAVTGELFF. CDR3 nucleotide sequence: TGTGCCAGCAGCTTAGTTGGGGCGGTCACCGGGGAGCTGTTTTTT.

The V call is TRBV11-2, the J call TRBJ2-1, with D perhaps TRBD1 or TRBD2 (6 bases each). CDR1 and CDR2 (germline): SGHAT, FQNNGV. Trimming took off 3 bases at V and 5 bases at J, with 14 bases between the two ends. This CDR3 is 15 amino acids long. The CDR3 bases are TGTGCCAGCAGCTTCCAGGGGTGGACTAACAATGAGCAGTTCTTC. It specifies CASSFQGWTNNEQFF.